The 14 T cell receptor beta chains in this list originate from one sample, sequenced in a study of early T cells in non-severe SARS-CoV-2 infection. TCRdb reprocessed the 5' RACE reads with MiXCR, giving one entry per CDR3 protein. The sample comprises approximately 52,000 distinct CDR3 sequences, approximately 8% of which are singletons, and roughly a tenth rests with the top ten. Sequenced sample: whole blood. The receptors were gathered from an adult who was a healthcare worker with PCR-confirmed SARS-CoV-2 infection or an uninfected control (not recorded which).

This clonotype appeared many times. The CDR3 sequence is CASSLATGRSSYEQYF. Here the CDR3 DNA reads TGCGCCAGCAGCTTGGCCACGGGTCGAAGCTCCTACGAGCAGTACTTC. The chain uses TRBV5-1 and TRBJ2-7; D uncertain. Germline V CDR1 and CDR2: SGHRS, YFSETQ. The CDR3 runs to 16 residues. Trimming stripped 0 bases from V and 0 bases from J, with 13 bases between.

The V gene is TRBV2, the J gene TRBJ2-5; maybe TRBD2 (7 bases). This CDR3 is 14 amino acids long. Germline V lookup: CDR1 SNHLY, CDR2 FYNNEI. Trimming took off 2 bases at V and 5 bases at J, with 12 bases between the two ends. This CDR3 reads CASSESGGPETQYF. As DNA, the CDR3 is TGTGCCAGCAGTGAATCGGGGGGCCCTGAGACCCAGTACTTC.

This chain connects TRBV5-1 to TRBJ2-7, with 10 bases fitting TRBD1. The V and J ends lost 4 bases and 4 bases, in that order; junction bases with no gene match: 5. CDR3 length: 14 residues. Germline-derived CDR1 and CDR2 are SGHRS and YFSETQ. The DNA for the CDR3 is TGCGCCAGCAGCGGCCGGGACAGGGGTTACGAGCAGTACTTC. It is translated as CASSGRDRGYEQYF.

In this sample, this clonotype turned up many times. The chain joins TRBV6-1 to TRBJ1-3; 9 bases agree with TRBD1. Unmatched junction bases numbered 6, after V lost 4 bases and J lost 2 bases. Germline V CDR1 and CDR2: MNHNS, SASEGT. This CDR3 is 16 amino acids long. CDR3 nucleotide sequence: TGTGCCAGCAGTGTTGGACAGGGGAAGGCTGGAAACACCATATATTTT. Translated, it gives CASSVGQGKAGNTIYF.

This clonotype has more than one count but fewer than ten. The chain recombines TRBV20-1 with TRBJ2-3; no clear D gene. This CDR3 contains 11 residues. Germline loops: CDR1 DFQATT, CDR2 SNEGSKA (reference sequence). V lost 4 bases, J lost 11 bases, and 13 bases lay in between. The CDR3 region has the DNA TGCAGTGCTAACTTAGTGGGGTTGCAGTATTTT. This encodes CSANLVGLQYF.

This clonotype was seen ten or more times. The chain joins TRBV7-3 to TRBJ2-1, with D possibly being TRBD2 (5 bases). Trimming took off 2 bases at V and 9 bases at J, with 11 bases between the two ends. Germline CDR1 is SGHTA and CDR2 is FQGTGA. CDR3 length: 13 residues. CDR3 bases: TGTGCCAGCAGCTTACCCGCGGGCAGTGAGCAGTTCTTC. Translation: CASSLPAGSEQFF.

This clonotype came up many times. The CDR3 sequence is CASRWGSSEAFF. CDR3 DNA sequence: TGCGCCAGCCGATGGGGTTCATCTGAAGCTTTCTTT. The V and J genes are TRBV10-2 and TRBJ1-1, with no clear D. Germline V lookup: CDR1 WSHSY, CDR2 SAAADI. The CDR3 spans 12 residues. With 8 bases removed from V and 6 bases from J, the gap between germline ends came to 13 bases.

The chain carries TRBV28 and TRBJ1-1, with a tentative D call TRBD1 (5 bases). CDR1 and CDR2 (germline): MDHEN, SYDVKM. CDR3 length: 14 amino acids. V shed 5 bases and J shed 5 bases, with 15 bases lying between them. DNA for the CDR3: TGTGCCAGCAGTCCCGCCCGGGGCGGAACTGAAGCTTTCTTT. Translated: CASSPARGGTEAFF.

The CDR3 region has the DNA TGTGCCAGCAGGGGAGAAATCAATCAGCCCCAGCATTTT. Its protein is CASRGEINQPQHF. V gene TRBV2 combines with J gene TRBJ1-5; D call uncertain. The germline V gene has CDR1 SNHLY and CDR2 FYNNEI. Deletions cut 6 bases from V and 3 bases from J, with 9 bases between. The CDR3 length is 13 residues.

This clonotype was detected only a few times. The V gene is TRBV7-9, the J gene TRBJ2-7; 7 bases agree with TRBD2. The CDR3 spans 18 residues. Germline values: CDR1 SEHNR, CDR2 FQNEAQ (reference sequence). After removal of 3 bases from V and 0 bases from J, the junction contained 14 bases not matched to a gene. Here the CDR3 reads CASSFKTGGTISSYEQYF. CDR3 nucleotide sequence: TGTGCCAGCAGCTTTAAAACCGGGGGGACCATATCCTCCTACGAGCAGTACTTC.

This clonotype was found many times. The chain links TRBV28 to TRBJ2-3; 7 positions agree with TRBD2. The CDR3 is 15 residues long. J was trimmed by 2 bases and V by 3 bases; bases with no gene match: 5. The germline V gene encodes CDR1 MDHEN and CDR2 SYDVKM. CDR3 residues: CASSFIGGNTDTQYF. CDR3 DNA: TGTGCCAGCAGTTTTATCGGGGGGAACACAGATACGCAGTATTTT.

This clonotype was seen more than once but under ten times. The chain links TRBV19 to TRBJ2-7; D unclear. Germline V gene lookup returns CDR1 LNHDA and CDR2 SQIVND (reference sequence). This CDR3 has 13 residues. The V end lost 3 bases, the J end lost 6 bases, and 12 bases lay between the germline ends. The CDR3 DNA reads TGTGCCAGTAGTATCCTCGGACCGGGCGAGCAGTACTTC. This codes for CASSILGPGEQYF.

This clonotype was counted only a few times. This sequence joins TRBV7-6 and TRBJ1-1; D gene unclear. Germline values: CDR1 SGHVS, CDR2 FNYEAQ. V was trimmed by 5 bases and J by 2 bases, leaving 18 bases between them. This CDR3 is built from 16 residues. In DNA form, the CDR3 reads TGTGCCAGCAGCCCGACCCGAAGCGGCCCAAACACTGAAGCTTTCTTT. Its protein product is CASSPTRSGPNTEAFF.

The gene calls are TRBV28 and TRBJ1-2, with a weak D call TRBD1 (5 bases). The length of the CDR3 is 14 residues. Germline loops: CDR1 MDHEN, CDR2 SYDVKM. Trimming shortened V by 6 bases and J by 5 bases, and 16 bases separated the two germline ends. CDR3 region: CASRPGTLGYGYTF. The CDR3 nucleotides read TGTGCCAGCAGACCCGGGACCCTCGGTTATGGCTACACCTTC.